This TCR beta chain derives from a study of yellow fever vaccine responses in identical twins. Study-level findings and limits: On the reported evidence, twins' vaccine T cell responses seemed partly convergent and partly personalized.

TCRdb ran MiXCR on the RT-PCR reads and lists one entry per CDR3 protein. Of fewer than 650 distinct CDR3 sequences listed, around 81% are singletons. Germline V gene sequence: CDR1 SGDLS, CDR2 YYNGEE. V lost 3 bases and J lost 12, with 9 bases in between. The CDR3 is made up of 10 amino acids. Turning to this clonotype: Antigen unknown.

This chain uses TRBV9 with TRBJ1-2; no definite D call. This TCR derives from a woman between 18 and 29 years old who received the yellow fever vaccine. The material sequenced was T cells from blood (PBMCs), unsorted or a sorted subset (not recorded which), taken before or after yellow fever vaccination (not recorded which). CDR3 region: CASSGPSHTF. Here the CDR3 DNA reads TGTGCCAGCAGCGGCCCCTCCCACACCTTC.